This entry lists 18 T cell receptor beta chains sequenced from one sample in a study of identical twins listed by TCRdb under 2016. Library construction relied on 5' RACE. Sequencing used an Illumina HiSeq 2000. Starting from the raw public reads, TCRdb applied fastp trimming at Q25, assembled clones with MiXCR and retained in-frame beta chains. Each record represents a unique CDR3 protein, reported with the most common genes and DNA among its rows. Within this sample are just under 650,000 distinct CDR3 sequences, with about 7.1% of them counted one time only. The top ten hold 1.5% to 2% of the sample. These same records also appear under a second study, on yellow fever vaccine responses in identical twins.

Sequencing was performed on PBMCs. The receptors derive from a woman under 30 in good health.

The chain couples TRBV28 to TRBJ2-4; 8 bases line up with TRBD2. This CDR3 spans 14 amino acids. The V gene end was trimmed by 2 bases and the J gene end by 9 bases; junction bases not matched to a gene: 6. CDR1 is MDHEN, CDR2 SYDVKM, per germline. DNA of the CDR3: TGTGCCAGCAGTTTAGGATTCGGGGGGGGCATTCAGTACTTC. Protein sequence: CASSLGFGGGIQYF.

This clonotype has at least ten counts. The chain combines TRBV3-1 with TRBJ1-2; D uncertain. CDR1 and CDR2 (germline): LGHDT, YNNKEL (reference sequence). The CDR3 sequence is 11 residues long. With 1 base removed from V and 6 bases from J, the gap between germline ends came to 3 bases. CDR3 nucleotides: TGTGCCAGCAGCCAAGGGGATGGCTACACCTTC. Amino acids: CASSQGDGYTF. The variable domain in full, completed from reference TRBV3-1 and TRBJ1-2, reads DTAVSQTPKYLVTQMGNDKSIKCEQNLGHDTMYWYKQDSKKFLKIMFSYNNKELIINETVPNRFSPKSPDKAHLNLHINSLELGDSAVYFCASSQGDGYTFGSGTRLTVV.

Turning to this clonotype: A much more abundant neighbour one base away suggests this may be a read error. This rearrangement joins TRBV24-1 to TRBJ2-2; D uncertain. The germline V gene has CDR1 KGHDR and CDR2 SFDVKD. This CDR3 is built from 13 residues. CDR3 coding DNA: TGTGCCACCAGTGATTCGAACACCAGGGAGCTGTTTTTT. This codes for CATSDSNTRELFF.

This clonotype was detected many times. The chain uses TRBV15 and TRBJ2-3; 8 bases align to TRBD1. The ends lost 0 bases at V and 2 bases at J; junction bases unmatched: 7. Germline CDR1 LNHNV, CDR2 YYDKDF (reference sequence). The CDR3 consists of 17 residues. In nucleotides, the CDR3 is TGTGCCACCAGCAGAGATCCCGCAGGGGGCCTCACAGATACGCAGTATTTT. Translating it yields CATSRDPAGGLTDTQYF.

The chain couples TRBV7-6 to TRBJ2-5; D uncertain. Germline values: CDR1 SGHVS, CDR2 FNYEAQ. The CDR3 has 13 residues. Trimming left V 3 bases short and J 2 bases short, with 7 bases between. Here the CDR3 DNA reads TGTGCCAGCAGCTTTAGATGGCAAGAGACCCAGTACTTC. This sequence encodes CASSFRWQETQYF.

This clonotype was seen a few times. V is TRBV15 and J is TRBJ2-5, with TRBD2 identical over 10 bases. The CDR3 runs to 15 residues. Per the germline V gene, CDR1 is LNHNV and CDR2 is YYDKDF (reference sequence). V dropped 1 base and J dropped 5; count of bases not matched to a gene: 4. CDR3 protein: CATSRGLAGDETQYF. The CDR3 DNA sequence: TGTGCCACCAGCAGAGGGCTAGCGGGAGATGAGACCCAGTACTTC.

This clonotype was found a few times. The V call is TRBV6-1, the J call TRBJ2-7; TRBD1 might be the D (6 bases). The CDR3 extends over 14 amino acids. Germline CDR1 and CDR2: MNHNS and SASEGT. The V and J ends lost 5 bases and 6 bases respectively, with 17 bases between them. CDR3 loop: CASSPDRLQREQYV. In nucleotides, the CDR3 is TGTGCCAGCAGTCCCGACAGGCTCCAGCGCGAGCAGTACGTC.

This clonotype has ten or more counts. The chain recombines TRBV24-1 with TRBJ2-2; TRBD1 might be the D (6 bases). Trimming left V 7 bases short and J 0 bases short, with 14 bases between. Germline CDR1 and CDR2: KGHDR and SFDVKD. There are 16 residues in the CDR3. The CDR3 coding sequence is TGTGCCACCAGCCGATTCGGGACACCGAACACCGGGGAGCTGTTTTTT. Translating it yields CATSRFGTPNTGELFF.

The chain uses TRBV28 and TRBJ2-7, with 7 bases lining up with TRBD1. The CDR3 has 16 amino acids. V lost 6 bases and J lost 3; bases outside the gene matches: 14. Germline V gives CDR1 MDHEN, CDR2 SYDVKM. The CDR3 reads CASSLTPPGQHYEQYF. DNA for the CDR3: TGTGCCAGCAGCCTAACGCCCCCGGGACAGCACTACGAGCAGTACTTC.

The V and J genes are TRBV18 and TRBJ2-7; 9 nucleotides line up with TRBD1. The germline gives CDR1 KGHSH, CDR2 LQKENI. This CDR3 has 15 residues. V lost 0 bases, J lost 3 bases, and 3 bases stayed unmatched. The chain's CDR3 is CASSPPTGGLYEQYF. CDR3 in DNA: TGTGCCAGCTCACCACCGACAGGGGGGCTCTACGAGCAGTACTTC.

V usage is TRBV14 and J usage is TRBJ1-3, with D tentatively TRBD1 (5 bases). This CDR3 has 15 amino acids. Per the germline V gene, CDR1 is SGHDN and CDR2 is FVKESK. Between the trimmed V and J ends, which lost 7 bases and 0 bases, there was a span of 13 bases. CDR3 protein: CASTTGPHSGNTIYF. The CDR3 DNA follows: TGTGCCAGCACCACAGGCCCTCACTCTGGAAACACCATATATTTT.

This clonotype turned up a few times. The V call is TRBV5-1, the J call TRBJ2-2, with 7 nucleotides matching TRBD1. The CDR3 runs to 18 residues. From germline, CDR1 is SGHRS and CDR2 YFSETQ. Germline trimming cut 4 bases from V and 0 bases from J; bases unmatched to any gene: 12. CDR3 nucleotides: TGCGCCAGCAGCAGAGGCCTATACAGGGGTGCGAACACCGGGGAGCTGTTTTTT. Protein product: CASSRGLYRGANTGELFF.

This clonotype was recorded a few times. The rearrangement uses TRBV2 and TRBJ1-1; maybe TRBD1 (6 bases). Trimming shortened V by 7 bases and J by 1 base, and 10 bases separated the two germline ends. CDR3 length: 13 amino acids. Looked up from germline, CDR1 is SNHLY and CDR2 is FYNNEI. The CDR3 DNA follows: TGTGCCAGCAATCCGGGACAGAACACTGAAGCTTTCTTT. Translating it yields CASNPGQNTEAFF.

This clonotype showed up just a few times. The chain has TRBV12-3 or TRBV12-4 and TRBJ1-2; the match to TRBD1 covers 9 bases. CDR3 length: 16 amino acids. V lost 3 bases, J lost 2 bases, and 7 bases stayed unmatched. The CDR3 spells CASSLGPGQGNYGYTF. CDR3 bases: TGTGCCAGCAGTTTGGGCCCGGGACAGGGAAACTATGGCTACACCTTC.

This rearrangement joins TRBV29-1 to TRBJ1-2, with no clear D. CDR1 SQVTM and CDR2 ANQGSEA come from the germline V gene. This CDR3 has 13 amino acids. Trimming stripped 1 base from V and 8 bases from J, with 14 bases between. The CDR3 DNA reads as TGCAGCGTTGAAGTCGTGGCCGGGAGCGGCTACACCTTC. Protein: CSVEVVAGSGYTF.

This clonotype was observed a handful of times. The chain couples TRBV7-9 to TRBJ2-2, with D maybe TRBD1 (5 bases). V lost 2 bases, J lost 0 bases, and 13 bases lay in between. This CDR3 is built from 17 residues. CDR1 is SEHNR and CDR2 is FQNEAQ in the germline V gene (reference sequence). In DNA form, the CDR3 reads TGTGCCAGCAGCTTATTTCTCGGACAACCGAACACCGGGGAGCTGTTTTTT. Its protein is CASSLFLGQPNTGELFF.

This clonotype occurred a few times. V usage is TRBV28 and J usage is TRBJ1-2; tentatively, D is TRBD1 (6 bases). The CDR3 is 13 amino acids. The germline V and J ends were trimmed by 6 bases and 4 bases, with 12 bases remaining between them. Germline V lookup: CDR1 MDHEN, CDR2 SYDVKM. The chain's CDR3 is CASRVQGIYGYTF. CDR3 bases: TGTGCCAGCAGGGTCCAGGGGATCTATGGCTACACCTTC.

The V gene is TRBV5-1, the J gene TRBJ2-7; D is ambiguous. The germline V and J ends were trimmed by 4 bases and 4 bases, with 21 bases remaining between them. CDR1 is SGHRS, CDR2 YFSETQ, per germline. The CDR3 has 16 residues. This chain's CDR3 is CASSTGIGPFQYEQYF. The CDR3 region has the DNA TGCGCCAGCAGCACCGGCATAGGGCCCTTTCAGTACGAGCAGTACTTC.